One and the same sample provided the 7 T cell receptor beta chains below, sequenced in a study of blood T cells in healthy people across ages. The use of a sample-barcoded 5' primer and a J-beta primer mix characterized a second PCR of roughly 7 to 11 cycles. TCRdb independently ran MiXCR on the 5' RACE reads; one entry per CDR3 protein. The sample carries 1,300,000 or so distinct CDR3 sequences, approximately 60% recorded once. The sample taken for sequencing was blood. The receptors stem from a man aged 18 to 35 in good health.

This chain connects TRBV27 to TRBJ1-2; D unclear. V lost 5 bases and J lost 4, with 17 bases in between. Germline V gene data show CDR1 as MNHEY and CDR2 as SMNVEV (reference sequence). The CDR3 spans 15 residues. The CDR3 DNA reads as TGTGCCAGCAGTCCCTACCCGGGGAGGCCCTATGGCTACACCTTC. This gives the protein CASSPYPGRPYGYTF.

V is TRBV9 and J is TRBJ2-7; 10 bases are shared with TRBD1. The DNA end is a closer match to TRBJ2-5, so the J assignment may be wrong. Germline assignment: CDR1 SGDLS and CDR2 YYNGEE. CDR3 length: 15 amino acids. The CDR3: CASSVDQGTGVTQYF. In DNA form, the CDR3 reads TGTGCCAGCAGCGTAGATCAGGGGACAGGGGTGACCCAGTACTTC.

The chain uses TRBV7-9 and TRBJ1-1; D possibly corresponds to TRBD1 (6 bases). This CDR3 has 14 amino acids. Germline V gene lookup returns CDR1 SEHNR and CDR2 FQNEAQ (reference sequence). The V end was cut by 4 bases, the J end by 11 bases, with 20 bases between. The CDR3 sequence is CASSSDGRGDLAFF. Written as DNA, the CDR3 is TGTGCCAGCAGCTCGGACGGAAGGGGGGATTTGGCTTTCTTT.

This chain uses TRBV6-5 with TRBJ1-1, with D perhaps TRBD1 (5 bases). Germline V gene data show CDR1 as MNHEY and CDR2 as SVGAGI. The CDR3 has 19 residues. V was shortened by 0 bases and J by 2 bases, with 22 bases between the two germline ends. The CDR3 loop reads CASSYSRVAGTDKNTEAFF. CDR3 nucleotide sequence: TGTGCCAGCAGTTACTCGAGGGTGGCCGGGACGGATAAAAACACTGAAGCTTTCTTT.

This clonotype was seen a few times. This chain joins TRBV20-1 and TRBJ1-2; TRBD1 matches at 7 bases. The CDR3 is made up of 14 amino acids. J was trimmed by 6 bases and V by 4 bases; bases with no gene match: 11. Per germline, CDR1 DFQATT and CDR2 SNEGSKA (reference sequence). CDR3 coding DNA: TGCAGTGCTACCATGGACAGGCGACCCAATGGCTACACCTTC. It yields the protein CSATMDRRPNGYTF.

This clonotype was seen just once. CDR3 protein: CASSQGPLLAEAFF. The CDR3 DNA follows: TGTGCCAGCAGTCAGGGACCGCTGTTAGCTGAAGCTTTCTTT. The rearrangement uses TRBV27 and TRBJ1-1; TRBD1 is a possible D gene (5 bases). This CDR3 region has 14 residues. V lost 5 bases and J lost 6, with 16 bases in between. Germline assignment: CDR1 MNHEY and CDR2 SMNVEV (reference sequence).

This chain uses TRBV12-3 or TRBV12-4 with TRBJ1-1, with unresolved D. This CDR3 comprises 13 residues. V was clipped by 0 bases and J by 10 bases, with 12 bases between them. The CDR3 coding sequence is TGTGCCAGCAGTTTAGCGATTGCATCTAGAGCTTTCTTT. Its protein product is CASSLAIASRAFF.